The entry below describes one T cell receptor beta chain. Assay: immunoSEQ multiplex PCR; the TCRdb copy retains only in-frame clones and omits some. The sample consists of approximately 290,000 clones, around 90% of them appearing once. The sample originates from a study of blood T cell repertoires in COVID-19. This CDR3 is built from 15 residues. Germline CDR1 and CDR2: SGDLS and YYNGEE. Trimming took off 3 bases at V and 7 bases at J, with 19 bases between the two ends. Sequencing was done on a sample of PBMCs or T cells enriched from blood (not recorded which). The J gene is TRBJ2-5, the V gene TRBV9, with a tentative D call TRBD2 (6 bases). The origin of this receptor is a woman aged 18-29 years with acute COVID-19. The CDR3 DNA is TGTGCCAGCAGCGCAGCCCTCGGGACTTCAGGGACCCAGTACTTC. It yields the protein CASSAALGTSGTQYF. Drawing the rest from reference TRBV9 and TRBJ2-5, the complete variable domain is DSGVTQTPKHLITATGQRVTLRCSPRSGDLSVYWYQQSLDQGLQFLIQYYNGEERAKGNILERFSAQQFPDLHSELNLSSLELGDSALYFCASSAALGTSGTQYFGPGTRLLVL.